Below, one TCR beta chain is given with its context. This sample is drawn from a study of identical twins. MiXCR, run by TCRdb on the 5' RACE reads, gives a single entry per CDR3 protein. This sample has 500,000 or so distinct CDR3 sequences, with roughly an eighth found just once. The length of the CDR3 is 15 residues. Germline V gene sequence: CDR1 SGHNT, CDR2 YYREEE (reference sequence). Trimming removed 5 bases from V and 10 bases from J, with 22 bases in between. This sample was also put to use in a study of yellow fever vaccine responses in identical twins.

The sample consisted of CD4+ T cells sorted from blood. The rearrangement links TRBV5-4 to TRBJ2-1; TRBD2 might be the D (7 bases). The receptor was isolated from a woman in her late teens or twenties in good health. The CDR3 sequence: CASSLAGLPGGEQFF. CDR3 nucleotides: TGTGCCAGCAGTTTAGCGGGCCTACCTGGGGGCGAGCAGTTCTTC. Full variable domain (remainder filled in from reference TRBV5-4 and TRBJ2-1): ETGVTQSPTHLIKTRGQQVTLRCSSQSGHNTVSWYQQALGQGPQFIFQYYREEENGRGNFPPRFSGLQFPNYSSELNVNALELDDSALYLCASSLAGLPGGEQFFGPGTRLTVL.